Sequencing of this T cell receptor (beta chain) was carried out in a study of T cells in Graves' hyperthyroidism and ophthalmopathy. From RNA transcripts, TCR beta CDR3 regions were amplified. First-round RT-PCR with HTBI primers amplified the TCR CDR3 region. Using its own MiXCR run on the multiplex PCR reads, TCRdb lists one record per CDR3 protein. Of roughly 800,000 distinct CDR3 sequences in the sample, roughly 37% were seen once. Exclusions: uncontrolled infection, other autoimmune disease, pregnancy, lactation. V was clipped by 7 bases and J by 7 bases; unmatched bases: 6. CDR1 and CDR2 (germline): SGHAT, FQNNGV. This CDR3 has 13 residues.

This clonotype was obtained from a man younger than 35 with Graves' hyperthyroidism. Sequences were obtained from blood. The gene calls are TRBV11-2 and TRBJ2-3, with 9 bases aligning to TRBD2. CDR3 region: CASTETSGNTQYF. In nucleotides, the CDR3 is TGTGCCAGCACTGAGACTAGCGGCAATACGCAGTATTTT.